Listed below are T cell receptor beta chains from one sample, sequenced in a study of blood T cell repertoires in COVID-19. Method: immunoSEQ multiplex PCR; TCRdb's copy keeps in-frame clones and lacks some. The repertoire holds about 54,000 clones, with approximately 90% as singletons. Sample: peripheral blood. The receptors originated from a woman aged 35 to 49 with active COVID-19. Both conserved end residues are trimmed from each CDR3. Each record gives: clone size, V gene, CDR3 protein. Only some rows state a clone size, as once, few, many or a class for expanded clones.

>NA|TRBV5-4
ASSLPGTSGGNYEQY
>NA|TRBV7-2
ASSPTGVNEKLF
>NA|TRBV4-3
ASSQDFRNTEAF
>once|TRBV6-2/TRBV6-3
ASSLERQWQETQY
>NA|TRBV11-3
ASSRNNEQF
>NA|TRBV15
ATSAASGGAHEQF
>NA|TRBV14
ASSQDRPRLAEKLF
>once|TRBV2
ATRLAGGPRNIQY
>NA|TRBV11-1
ASSLVRSNTEAF
>NA|TRBV10-3
AISEFRGDTQY
>NA|TRBV7-2
ASSRTSGGGWEQF
>NA|TRBV20-1
SASEADGYT
>once|TRBV7-2
ASSLPRTGGSTDTQY
>few|TRBV2
ASRRGQGPGELF
>NA|TRBV7-3
ASSLDSRGQYNEQF
>NA|TRBV19
ASSMRVAGGTFYNEQF
>NA|TRBV18
ASSAGQLYSNQPQH
>NA|TRBV12-5
ASGSTSGGETQY
>NA|TRBV15
ATNRALNTEAF
>NA|TRBV6-5
ASSPRDRGDQPQH
>NA|TRBV30
AWSLTRAGVEQY
>NA|TRBV20-1
SASRGGYGYT
>NA|TRBV7-3
ASSRQGGPYNEQF
>NA|TRBV11-2
ASSLLRGARPSTDTQY
>NA|TRBV6-5
ASTWGQSNEQF
>NA|TRBV6-6
ASSYPGSGTGELF
>few|TRBV5-6
ASSLVGDEQF
>NA|TRBV7-2
ASSLGTSANTDTQY
>NA|TRBV2
ASREQGWYGYT
>NA|TRBV2
ASSEGGDTEAF
>NA|TRBV11-3
ASSPQLAGVLEQF
>once|TRBV7-2
ASSLDGGGLDTQY
>NA|TRBV7-9
ASSLTRSDTQY
>NA|TRBV5-1
ASSLDFRGQSSYEQY
>NA|TRBV6-2/TRBV6-3
ASSYAGGYNQPQH
>once|TRBV18
ASSQGASDNEQF
>NA|TRBV7-8
ASSTQGAQPQH
>NA|TRBV3-1/TRBV3-2
ATSTMGSTEAF
>NA|TRBV13
ASSLARSGGPTDTQY
>NA|TRBV5-1
ASSSGLAEETQY
>NA|TRBV5-5
ASSPLEDKFI
>once|TRBV9
ASSVGVQSSYEQY
>once|TRBV5-1
ASSLVSDRTDTQY
>NA|TRBV2
ASIPRVFADEKLF
>NA|TRBV5-1
ASSLGVTGTANTGELF
>NA|TRBV4-2
ASSQGGQGNTEAF
>NA|TRBV7-8
ASSLGVSAGGPYEQF
>NA|TRBV6-6
ASSYRLAGADEQY
>NA|TRBV30
AWSEGAIDEKLF
>NA|TRBV2
ASREKLDRTQNTGELF
>NA|TRBV6-6
ASSYEGVNTIY
>NA|TRBV9
ASSREGSGNTIY
>NA|TRBV19
ASSIGGTEKLF
>NA|TRBV11-3
ASSFLVGQGRGEAF
>once|TRBV2
ASSEGRLGTEAF
>NA|TRBV7-6
ASSSTLAGGAHTQY
>NA|TRBV6-5
ASKQRVSYEQY
>NA|TRBV19
ASREGQGTNEQY
>NA|TRBV4-3
ASSPPARSGGAFGDTQY